Listed below are T cell receptor beta chains from one sample, sequenced in a study of control samples from healthy donors and cancer patients. Assay used: immunoSEQ multiplex PCR; TCRdb lists only in-frame clones, some missing. The data hold 70,000 to 95,000 clones, with approximately 94% observed a single time. Sequencing was done on a sample of PBMCs. These receptors were collected from a woman between 40 and 55 years old with lung cancer. Both conserved end residues are part of each CDR3. D genes are given only for firm matches. Not every row has a clone size; where given, it reads once, few, many or a size class.

size	D	V	J	CDR3	DNA
-	-	TRBV5-6	TRBJ1-6	CASSRGGYGNSPLHF	TGTGCCAGCAGCCGGGGAGGTTACGGCAATTCACCCCTCCACTTT
-	-	TRBV3-1/TRBV3-2	TRBJ1-5	CASSQDGAGPQHF	TGTGCCAGCAGCCAAGACGGGGCAGGGCCCCAGCATTTT
-	-	TRBV28	TRBJ1-6	CASSFRRATNNSPLHF	TGTGCCAGCAGTTTTCGCCGGGCCACTAATAATTCACCCCTCCACTTT
once	-	TRBV2	TRBJ1-5	CASSEWAGFDQPQHF	TGTGCCAGCAGTGAATGGGCAGGGTTTGATCAGCCCCAGCATTTT
-	-	TRBV5-1	TRBJ1-1	CASSLGGSTEAFF	TGCGCCAGCAGCTTGGGGGGGTCCACTGAAGCTTTCTTT
-	-	TRBV5-1	TRBJ2-5	CASSSHLGETQYF	TGCGCCAGCAGCTCCCATCTGGGAGAGACCCAGTACTTC
-	TRBD1	TRBV19	TRBJ1-1	CASRDRGDTEAFF	TGTGCCAGCCGGGACAGGGGCGACACTGAAGCTTTCTTT
-	-	TRBV3-1/TRBV3-2	TRBJ1-2	CASSYLGSGYTF	TGTGCCAGCAGCTATCTCGGGAGCGGCTACACCTTC
-	-	TRBV28	TRBJ1-1	CASSSGEGWNTEAFF	TGTGCCAGCAGTTCGGGAGAGGGGTGGAACACTGAAGCTTTCTTT
-	-	TRBV4-1	TRBJ2-7	CASSQLIAGVRTYEQYF	TGCGCCAGCAGCCAACTAATTGCAGGGGTAAGAACCTACGAGCAGTACTTC
once	-	TRBV28	TRBJ2-4	CASSFPGLAKNIQYF	TGTGCCAGCAGTTTCCCAGGTCTAGCCAAAAACATTCAGTACTTC
-	-	TRBV7-9	TRBJ1-4	CASTPGGSNEKLFF	TGTGCCAGCACCCCGGGGGGGTCTAATGAAAAACTGTTTTTT
-	-	TRBV4-1	TRBJ2-7	CASSQATGGTYEQYF	TGCGCCAGCAGCCAAGCTACTGGGGGTACCTACGAGCAGTACTTC
-	-	TRBV30	TRBJ1-1	CAWDPTGNTEAFF	TGTGCCTGGGACCCCACAGGGAACACTGAAGCTTTCTTT
-	-	TRBV14	TRBJ2-1	CASSQDRIGWNEQFF	TGTGCCAGCAGCCAAGATCGAATAGGGTGGAATGAGCAGTTCTTC
-	TRBD1	TRBV27	TRBJ2-3	CASSHNRGDTQYF	TGTGCCAGCAGCCACAACAGGGGTGATACGCAGTATTTT
-	-	TRBV3-1/TRBV3-2	TRBJ2-7	CASSTDSKPSF	TGTGCCAGCAGCACGGACAGCAAGCCCTCCTTC
-	TRBD1	TRBV19	TRBJ1-5	CASSDREGNQPQHF	TGTGCCAGTAGTGACAGGGAAGGCAATCAGCCCCAGCATTTT
-	-	TRBV6-5	TRBJ1-2	CASDSYYFNYGYTF	TGTGCCAGCGACTCTTACTACTTTAACTATGGCTACACCTTC
once	TRBD1	TRBV7-9	TRBJ1-2	CASSLGDRGPYGYTF	TGTGCCAGCAGCTTAGGAGACAGGGGACCCTATGGCTACACCTTC
once	-	TRBV27	TRBJ2-3	CASSPLVWRDTQYF	TGTGCCAGCAGTCCACTAGTCTGGCGGGATACGCAGTATTTT
-	TRBD2	TRBV5-4	TRBJ2-3	CASSPAGGGRIDTQYF	TGTGCCAGCAGCCCCGCGGGCGGGGGAAGGATAGATACGCAGTATTTT